A single sample gave rise to the 18 T cell receptor beta chains below, sequenced in a study of blood T cells in healthy people across ages. For the second PCR, which ran for about 6 to 11 cycles, a sample-barcoded 5' primer and a J-beta primer mix were used. One entry per CDR3 protein results from TCRdb running MiXCR on the 5' RACE reads. The sample yields some 690,000 distinct CDR3 sequences, about 20% seen once. The sequencing sample was made of blood. These receptors were obtained from a man between 65 and 80 years old in good health.

This clonotype was counted many times. The chain recombines TRBV28 with TRBJ2-4, with TRBD1 identical over 9 bases. Unmatched junction bases numbered 10, after V lost 5 bases and J lost 2 bases. The CDR3 runs 17 residues. The germline gives CDR1 MDHEN, CDR2 SYDVKM. This chain's CDR3 is CASSKLDRGATKNIQYF. As DNA, the CDR3 is TGTGCCAGCAGTAAACTGGACAGGGGTGCGACCAAAAACATTCAGTACTTC.

In this sample, this clonotype turned up many times. The V and J genes are TRBV7-3 and TRBJ2-5; D remains ambiguous. This CDR3 has 13 amino acids. Trimming left V 1 base short and J 0 bases short, with 3 bases between. The germline V gene has CDR1 SGHTA and CDR2 FQGTGA. The CDR3 sequence: CASSLMYQETQYF. In DNA, the CDR3 is TGTGCCAGCAGCTTAATGTACCAAGAGACCCAGTACTTC.

This clonotype was detected only a few times. The rearrangement joins TRBV12-3 or TRBV12-4 to TRBJ1-3, with unresolved D. V was trimmed by 8 bases and J by 0 bases, leaving 11 bases between them. CDR3 length: 14 residues. The CDR3 nucleotides read TGTGCCAGCCAACAGATTTTCTCTGGAAACACCATATATTTT. This sequence encodes CASQQIFSGNTIYF.

A few counts support this clonotype. An end of the junction does not agree with germline; a read error may underlie this. This chain joins TRBV10-3 and TRBJ1-1; weak D call: TRBD1 (6 bases). CDR1 is ENHRY, CDR2 SYGVKD, per germline. The CDR3 has 12 residues. CDR3 coding DNA: TGTGTCATCAGTGGGGGCAGAGGGGAAGGTTTCTTT. This gives the protein CVISGGRGEGFF.

The chain joins TRBV12-3 or TRBV12-4 to TRBJ2-1; either TRBD1 or TRBD2 may supply D (7 bases each). The V and J ends lost 6 bases and 6 bases respectively, with 15 bases between them. This CDR3 has 14 amino acids. The DNA for the CDR3 is TGTGCCAGCAGATCCACAGGGGAGGGCAATGAGCAGTTCTTC. This gives the protein CASRSTGEGNEQFF.

This clonotype turned up a few times. V usage is TRBV7-9 and J usage is TRBJ2-5; TRBD2 might be the D (6 bases). The DNA end is more similar to TRBJ2-7, so the J call may be wrong. The CDR3 has 15 amino acids. Germline CDR1 is SEHNR and CDR2 is FQNEAQ (reference sequence). CDR3 coding DNA: TGTGCCAGCAGCTTAAACGCGGGGCCATCCTACGAGCAGTACTTC. This encodes CASSLNAGPSYEQYF.

The J gene is TRBJ2-3, the V gene TRBV3-1, with D hard to call. The CDR3 spans 13 residues. Germline V gene lookup returns CDR1 LGHDT and CDR2 YNNKEL (reference sequence). Trimming took 2 bases from V and 6 from J, leaving 9 bases between them. Here the CDR3 DNA reads TGTGCCAGCAGCCAACAGATGTGGGATACGCAGTATTTT. Translation gives CASSQQMWDTQYF.

The gene calls are TRBV6-5 and TRBJ1-2; D remains ambiguous. Germline V lookup: CDR1 MNHEY, CDR2 SVGAGI. This CDR3 region has 12 residues. V was trimmed by 6 bases and J by 7 bases, leaving 12 bases between them. In nucleotides, the CDR3 is TGTGCCAGCAGCAATGGCGGAGGTGGCTACACCTTC. Translation: CASSNGGGGYTF.

As regards this clonotype: The junction does not match germline at one end; this may be a read error. V is TRBV7-9 and J is TRBJ2-1; D uncertain. There are 14 residues in the CDR3. Germline V CDR1 and CDR2: SEHNR, FQNEAQ (reference sequence). CDR3 DNA: TGTGCCAGCAGTTTAGGCAGACTTTACAATGAGCAGTTCTTC. Translating it yields CASSLGRLYNEQFF.

This clonotype came up many times. In DNA form, the CDR3 reads TGTGCTAGTGGCCGACCCCCGACTAGCGGATCTCAAGAGACCCAGTACTTC. This encodes CASGRPPTSGSQETQYF. This chain uses TRBV12-5 with TRBJ2-5; TRBD2 matches at 9 bases. The trim removed 6 bases at V and 2 bases at J, leaving 13 bases unmatched. The CDR3 has 17 residues. Per germline, CDR1 LGHNT and CDR2 FRNRAP.

This clonotype was observed a handful of times. This chain's CDR3 is CASSQIGTGRNTEAFF. As DNA, the CDR3 is TGTGCCAGCAGCCAAATTGGGACAGGCCGAAACACTGAAGCTTTCTTT. The chain uses TRBV11-2 and TRBJ1-1; 8 bases agree with TRBD1. Germline values: CDR1 SGHAT, CDR2 FQNNGV. Unmatched junction bases numbered 10, after V lost 5 bases and J lost 2 bases. There are 16 residues in the CDR3.

The chain recombines TRBV12-3 or TRBV12-4 with TRBJ1-2; 10 bases match TRBD1. Trimming cost V 5 bases and J 4 bases; bases outside gene matches: 13. The CDR3 totals 17 residues. The CDR3 bases are TGTGCCAGCAGTCCGACCGGGACAGGGGCCTTTATCTATGGCTACACCTTC. It specifies CASSPTGTGAFIYGYTF.

The chain links TRBV20-1 to TRBJ2-1; 9 bases align to TRBD2. Trimming cost V 0 bases and J 0 bases; bases outside gene matches: 6. Per the germline V gene, CDR1 is DFQATT and CDR2 is SNEGSKA (reference sequence). The CDR3 runs to 17 residues. Written as DNA, the CDR3 is TGCAGTGCTAGAGATCGGCTAGCGGGAACCTCCTACAATGAGCAGTTCTTC. It yields the protein CSARDRLAGTSYNEQFF.

The rearrangement joins TRBV13 to TRBJ2-2, with D unclear. The CDR3 contains 13 residues. Germline V gene lookup returns CDR1 PRHDT and CDR2 FYEKMQ (reference sequence). Trimming pared 2 bases from V and 6 bases from J, leaving 7 bases between. The CDR3 region is CASSLNSAGELFF. As DNA, the CDR3 is TGTGCCAGCAGCTTAAATTCGGCCGGGGAGCTGTTTTTT.

This chain connects TRBV28 to TRBJ2-3; D may be TRBD2 (7 bases). V lost 8 bases, J lost 5 bases, and 14 bases lay in between. CDR1 and CDR2 from the germline V gene are MDHEN and SYDVKM. CDR3 length: 13 residues. CDR3 amino acids: CASGRGGGDTQYF. The CDR3 DNA reads TGTGCCAGCGGGCGGGGAGGGGGAGATACGCAGTATTTT.

This clonotype was counted at least ten times. This sequence joins TRBV7-8 and TRBJ2-3, with 7 bases lining up with TRBD1. CDR1 is SGHVS, CDR2 FQNEAQ, per germline. V lost 2 bases to trimming and J lost 2 bases; unmatched junction nucleotides: 4. The CDR3 spans 15 residues. The CDR3 bases are TGTGCCAGCAGCTTAATGGGACAGCACACAGATACGCAGTATTTT. It yields the protein CASSLMGQHTDTQYF.

J is TRBJ2-7 and V is TRBV5-1; 7 positions agree with TRBD1. Germline V gives CDR1 SGHRS, CDR2 YFSETQ. The CDR3 loop spans 13 amino acids. V lost 4 bases and J lost 5; bases outside the gene matches: 6. The CDR3 DNA is TGCGCCAGCAGCCCCTATGACAGGGACGAGCAGTACTTC. Translation gives CASSPYDRDEQYF.

This clonotype showed up many times. The chain is built from TRBV7-2 and TRBJ2-5; D might be TRBD1 (5 bases). Germline lookup yields CDR1 SGHTA and CDR2 FQGNSA. There are 14 residues in the CDR3. With 2 bases removed from V and 5 bases from J, the gap between germline ends came to 12 bases. The CDR3 region has the DNA TGTGCCAGCAGCTTAACGACAGTGTGGGAGACCCAGTACTTC. This gives the protein CASSLTTVWETQYF.